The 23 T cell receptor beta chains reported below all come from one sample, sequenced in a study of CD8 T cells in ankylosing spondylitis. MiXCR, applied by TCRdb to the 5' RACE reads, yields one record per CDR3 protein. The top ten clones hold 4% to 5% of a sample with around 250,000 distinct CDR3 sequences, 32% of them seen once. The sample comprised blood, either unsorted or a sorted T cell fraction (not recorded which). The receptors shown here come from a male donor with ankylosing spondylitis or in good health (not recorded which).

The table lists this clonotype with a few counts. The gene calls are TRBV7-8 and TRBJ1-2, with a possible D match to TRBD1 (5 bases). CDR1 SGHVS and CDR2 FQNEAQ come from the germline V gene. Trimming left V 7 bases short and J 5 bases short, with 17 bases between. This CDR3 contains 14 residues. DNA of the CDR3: TGTGCCAGCACCCAAGGCGGGCAGGGATATGGCTACACCTTC. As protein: CASTQGGQGYGYTF.

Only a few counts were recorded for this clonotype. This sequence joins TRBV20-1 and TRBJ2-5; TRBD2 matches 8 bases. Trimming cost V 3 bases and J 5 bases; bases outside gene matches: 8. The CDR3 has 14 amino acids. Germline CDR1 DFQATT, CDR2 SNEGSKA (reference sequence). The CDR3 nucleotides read TGCAGTGCTAGGGCCGGGACTAGAGACGAGACCCAGTACTTC. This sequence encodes CSARAGTRDETQYF.

CDR3 residues: CASSLGQGGYTEAFF. The DNA of the CDR3 is TGTGCCAGCTCACTAGGACAGGGAGGGTACACTGAAGCTTTCTTT. The rearrangement uses TRBV18 and TRBJ1-1; 8 bases are a match to TRBD1. Germline V gives CDR1 KGHSH, CDR2 LQKENI. The CDR3 runs to 15 residues. The V gene end was trimmed by 4 bases and the J gene end by 3 bases; junction bases not matched to a gene: 7. The complete variable domain, with remaining parts taken from reference TRBV18 and TRBJ1-1, reads NAGVMQNPRHLVRRRGQEARLRCSPMKGHSHVYWYRQLPEEGLKFMVYLQKENIIDESGMPKERFSAEFPKEGPSILRIQQVVRGDSAAYFCASSLGQGGYTEAFFGQGTRLTVV.

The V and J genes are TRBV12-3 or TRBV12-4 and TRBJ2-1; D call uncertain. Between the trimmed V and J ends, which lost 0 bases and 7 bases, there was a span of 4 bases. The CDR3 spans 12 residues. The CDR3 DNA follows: TGTGCCAGCAGTTTAGCCGGGAATGAGCAGTTCTTC. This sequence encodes CASSLAGNEQFF.

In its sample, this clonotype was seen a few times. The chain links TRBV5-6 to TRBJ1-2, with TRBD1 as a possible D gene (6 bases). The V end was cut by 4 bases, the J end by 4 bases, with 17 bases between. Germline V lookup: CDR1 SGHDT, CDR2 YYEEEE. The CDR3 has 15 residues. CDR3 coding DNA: TGTGCCAGCAGCCTACCCAGGGGAAATTCCTATGGCTACACCTTC. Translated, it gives CASSLPRGNSYGYTF.

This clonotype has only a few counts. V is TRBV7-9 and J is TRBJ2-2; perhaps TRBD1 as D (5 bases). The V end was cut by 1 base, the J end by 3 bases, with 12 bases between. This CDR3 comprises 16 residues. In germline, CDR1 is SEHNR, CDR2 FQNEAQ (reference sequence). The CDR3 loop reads CASSLVGAQDTGELFF. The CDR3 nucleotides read TGTGCCAGCAGCTTAGTTGGGGCGCAGGACACCGGGGAGCTGTTTTTT.

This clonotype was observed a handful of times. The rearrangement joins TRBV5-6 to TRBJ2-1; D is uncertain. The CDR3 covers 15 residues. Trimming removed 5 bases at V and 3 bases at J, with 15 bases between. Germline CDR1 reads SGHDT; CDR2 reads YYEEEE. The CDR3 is CASRRRVPLYNEQFF. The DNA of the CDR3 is TGTGCCAGCAGGCGAAGGGTCCCCCTCTACAATGAGCAGTTCTTC.

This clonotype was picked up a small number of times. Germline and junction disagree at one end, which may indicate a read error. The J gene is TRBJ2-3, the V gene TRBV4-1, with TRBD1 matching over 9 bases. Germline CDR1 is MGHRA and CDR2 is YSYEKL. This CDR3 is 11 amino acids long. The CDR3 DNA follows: TGCGCCAGCAGCCCCGGGACAGGGTATAATTTT. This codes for CASSPGTGYNF.

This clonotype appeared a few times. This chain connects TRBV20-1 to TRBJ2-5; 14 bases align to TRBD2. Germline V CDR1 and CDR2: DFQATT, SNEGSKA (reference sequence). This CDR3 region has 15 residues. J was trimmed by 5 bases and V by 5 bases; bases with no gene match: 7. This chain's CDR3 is CSAPGLAGGSETQYF. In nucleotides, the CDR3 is TGCAGTGCTCCCGGACTAGCGGGGGGTAGTGAGACCCAGTACTTC.

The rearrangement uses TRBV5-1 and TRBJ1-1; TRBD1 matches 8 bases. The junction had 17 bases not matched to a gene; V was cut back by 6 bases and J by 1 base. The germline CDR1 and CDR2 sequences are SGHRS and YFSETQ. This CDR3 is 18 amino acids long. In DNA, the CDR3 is TGCGCCAGCACCCTTCGGGGGGCCGGAGGACAGGGGAACACTGAAGCTTTCTTT. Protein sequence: CASTLRGAGGQGNTEAFF.

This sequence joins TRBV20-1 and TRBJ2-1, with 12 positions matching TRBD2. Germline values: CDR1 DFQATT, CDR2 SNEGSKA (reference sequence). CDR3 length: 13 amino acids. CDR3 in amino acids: CSGLAGSHNEQFF. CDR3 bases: TGCAGCGGACTAGCGGGGTCCCACAATGAGCAGTTCTTC.

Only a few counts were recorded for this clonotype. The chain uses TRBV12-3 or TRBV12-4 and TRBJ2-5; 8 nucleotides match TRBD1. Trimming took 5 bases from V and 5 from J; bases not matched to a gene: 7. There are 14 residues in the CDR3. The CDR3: CASSPDRGGETQYF. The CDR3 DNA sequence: TGTGCCAGCAGTCCAGACAGGGGTGGTGAGACCCAGTACTTC.

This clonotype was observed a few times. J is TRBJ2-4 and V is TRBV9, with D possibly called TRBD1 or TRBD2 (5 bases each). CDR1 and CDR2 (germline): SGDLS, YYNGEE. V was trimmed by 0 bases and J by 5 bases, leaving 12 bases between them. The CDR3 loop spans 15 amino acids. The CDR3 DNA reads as TGTGCCAGCAGCGTAGGGGGGATACTGGAAAACATTCAGTACTTC. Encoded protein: CASSVGGILENIQYF.

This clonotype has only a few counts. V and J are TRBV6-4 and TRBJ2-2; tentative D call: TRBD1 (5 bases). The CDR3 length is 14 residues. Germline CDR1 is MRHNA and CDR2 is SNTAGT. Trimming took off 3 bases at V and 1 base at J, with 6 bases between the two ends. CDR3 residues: CASSDRGNTGELFF. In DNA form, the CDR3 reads TGTGCCAGCAGTGATAGGGGGAACACCGGGGAGCTGTTTTTT.

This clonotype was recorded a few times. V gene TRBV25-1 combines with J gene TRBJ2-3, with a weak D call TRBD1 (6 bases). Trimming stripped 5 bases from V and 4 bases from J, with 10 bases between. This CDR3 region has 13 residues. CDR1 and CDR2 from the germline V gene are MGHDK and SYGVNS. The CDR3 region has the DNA TGTGCCAGCAGTTTACAGGGTGCAGATACGCAGTATTTT. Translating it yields CASSLQGADTQYF.

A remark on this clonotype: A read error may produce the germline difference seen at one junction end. The CDR3 DNA reads as TGTGCCAGCAGTTTGGACAGGGTGGGCGAGCAGTACTTC. Its protein product is CASSLDRVGEQYF. J is TRBJ2-7 and V is TRBV5-6; 8 nucleotides line up with TRBD1. CDR1 SGHDT and CDR2 YYEEEE come from the germline V gene. This CDR3 has 13 residues.

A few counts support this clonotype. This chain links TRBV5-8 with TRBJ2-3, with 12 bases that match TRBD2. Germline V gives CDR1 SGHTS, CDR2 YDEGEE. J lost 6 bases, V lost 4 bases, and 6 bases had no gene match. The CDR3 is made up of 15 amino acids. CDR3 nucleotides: TGTGCCAGCAGCGCCGGACTAGCGGGGCGGGATACGCAGTATTTT. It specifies CASSAGLAGRDTQYF.

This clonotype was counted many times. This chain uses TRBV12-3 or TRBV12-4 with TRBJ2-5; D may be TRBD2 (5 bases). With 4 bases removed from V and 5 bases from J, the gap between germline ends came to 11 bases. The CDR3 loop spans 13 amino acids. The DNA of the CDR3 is TGTGCCAGCAGTTCGGTAGGCGGGGAGACCCAGTACTTC. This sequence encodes CASSSVGGETQYF.

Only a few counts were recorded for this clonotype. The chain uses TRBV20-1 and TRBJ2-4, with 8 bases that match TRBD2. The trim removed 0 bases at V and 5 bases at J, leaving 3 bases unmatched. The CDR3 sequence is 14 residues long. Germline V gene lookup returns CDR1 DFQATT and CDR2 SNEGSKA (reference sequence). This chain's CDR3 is CSARDGRDQNIQYF. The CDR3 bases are TGCAGTGCTAGAGACGGGAGGGACCAAAACATTCAGTACTTC.

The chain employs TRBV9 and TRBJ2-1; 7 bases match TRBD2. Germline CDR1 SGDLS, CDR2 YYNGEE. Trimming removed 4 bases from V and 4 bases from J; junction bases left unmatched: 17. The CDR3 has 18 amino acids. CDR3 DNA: TGTGCCAGCAGCCCAAGACTAGCTCCATTACAGCCGTACAATGAGCAGTTCTTC. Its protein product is CASSPRLAPLQPYNEQFF.

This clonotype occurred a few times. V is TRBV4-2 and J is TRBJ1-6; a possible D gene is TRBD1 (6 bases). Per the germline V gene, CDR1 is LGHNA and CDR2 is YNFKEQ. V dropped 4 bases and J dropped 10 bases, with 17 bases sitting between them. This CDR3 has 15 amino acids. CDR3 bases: TGTGCCAGCAGCCGTACCAGGGGAGGAGAGTCACCCCTCCACTTT. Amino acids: CASSRTRGGESPLHF.

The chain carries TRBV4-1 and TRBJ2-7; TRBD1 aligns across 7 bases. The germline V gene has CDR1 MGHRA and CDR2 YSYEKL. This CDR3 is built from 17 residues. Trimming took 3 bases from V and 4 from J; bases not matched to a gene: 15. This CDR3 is CASSQSSETGYRYEQYF. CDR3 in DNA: TGCGCCAGCAGCCAGTCGTCCGAGACAGGGTACCGGTACGAGCAGTACTTC.

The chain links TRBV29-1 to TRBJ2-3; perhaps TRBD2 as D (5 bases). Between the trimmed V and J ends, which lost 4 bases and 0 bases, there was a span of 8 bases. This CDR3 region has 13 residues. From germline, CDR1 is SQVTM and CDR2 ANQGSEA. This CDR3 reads CSVGGRSTDTQYF. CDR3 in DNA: TGCAGCGTTGGAGGGCGGAGCACAGATACGCAGTATTTT.